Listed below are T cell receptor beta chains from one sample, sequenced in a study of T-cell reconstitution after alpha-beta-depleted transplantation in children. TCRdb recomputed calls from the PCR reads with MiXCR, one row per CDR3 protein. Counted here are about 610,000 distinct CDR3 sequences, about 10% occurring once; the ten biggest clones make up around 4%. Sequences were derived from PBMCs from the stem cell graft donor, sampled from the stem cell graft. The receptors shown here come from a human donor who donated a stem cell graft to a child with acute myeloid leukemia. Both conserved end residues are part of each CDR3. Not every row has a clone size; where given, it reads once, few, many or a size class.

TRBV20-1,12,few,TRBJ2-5,CSAYTGGETQYF
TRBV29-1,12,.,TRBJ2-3,CSVDGGQDTQYF
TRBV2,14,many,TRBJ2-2,CASRAQGNTGELFF
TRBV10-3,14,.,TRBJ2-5,CAISEGQGRETQYF
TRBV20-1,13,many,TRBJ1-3,CSARDRGPGTIYF
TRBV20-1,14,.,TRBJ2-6,CSARYGPGANVLTF
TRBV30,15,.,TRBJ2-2,CAWSVAGTNTGELFF
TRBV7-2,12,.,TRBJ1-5,CASSLAGRPQHF
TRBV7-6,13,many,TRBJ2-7,CASSLDTRREQYF
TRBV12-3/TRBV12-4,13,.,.,CASSLNSYNEQYF
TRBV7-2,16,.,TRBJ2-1,CASSPESGYSYNEQFF
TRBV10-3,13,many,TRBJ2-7,CAISEGQGREQYF
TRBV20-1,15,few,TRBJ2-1,CSASTREAEFNEQFF
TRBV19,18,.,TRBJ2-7,CASSIDPAKAGGVYEQYF
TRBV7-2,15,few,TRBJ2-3,CASSSQRGWGDTQYF
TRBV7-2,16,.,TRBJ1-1,CASSYAGGGRRTEAFF
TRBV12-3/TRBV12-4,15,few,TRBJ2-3,CASHVYGGSTDTQYF
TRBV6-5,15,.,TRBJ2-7,CASSFAGALGSEQYF
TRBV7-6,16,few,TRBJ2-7,CASSILDRADPYEQYF
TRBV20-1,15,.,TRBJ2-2,CSARDRRFNTGELFF
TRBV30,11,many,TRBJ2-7,CAWSAPYEQYF
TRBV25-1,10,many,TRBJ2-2,CASSDWELFF
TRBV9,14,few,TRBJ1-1,CASSVGGRGTEAFF
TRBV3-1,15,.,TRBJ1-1,CASSRTGTGNTEAFF
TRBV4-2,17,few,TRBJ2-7,CASSLPGQGVLTYEQYF
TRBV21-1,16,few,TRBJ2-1,CASSKKGLAGGNEQFF
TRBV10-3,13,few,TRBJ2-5,CAISEGGEETQYF
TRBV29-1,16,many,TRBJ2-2,CSAPGWGAGNTGELFF
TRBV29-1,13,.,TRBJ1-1,CSVVRGGAAEAFF
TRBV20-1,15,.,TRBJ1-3,CSAGHGASSGNTIYF
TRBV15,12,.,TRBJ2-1,CATSRDRVEQFF
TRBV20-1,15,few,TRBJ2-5,CSADGTGVIEETQYF
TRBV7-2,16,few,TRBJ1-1,CASSFPGQRRDTEAFF
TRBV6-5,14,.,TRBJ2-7,CASSDRSNSYEQYF
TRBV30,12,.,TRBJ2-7,CAWGDRAYEQYF
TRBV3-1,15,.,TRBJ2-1,CASSQEVLRGFEQFF
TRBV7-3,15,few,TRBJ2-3,CASTLTSASTDTQYF
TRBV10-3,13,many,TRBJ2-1,CAITHQALNEQFF
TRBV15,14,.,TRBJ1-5,CATSRTVSNQPQHF
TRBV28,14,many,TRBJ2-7,CATTQTSGSSEQYF